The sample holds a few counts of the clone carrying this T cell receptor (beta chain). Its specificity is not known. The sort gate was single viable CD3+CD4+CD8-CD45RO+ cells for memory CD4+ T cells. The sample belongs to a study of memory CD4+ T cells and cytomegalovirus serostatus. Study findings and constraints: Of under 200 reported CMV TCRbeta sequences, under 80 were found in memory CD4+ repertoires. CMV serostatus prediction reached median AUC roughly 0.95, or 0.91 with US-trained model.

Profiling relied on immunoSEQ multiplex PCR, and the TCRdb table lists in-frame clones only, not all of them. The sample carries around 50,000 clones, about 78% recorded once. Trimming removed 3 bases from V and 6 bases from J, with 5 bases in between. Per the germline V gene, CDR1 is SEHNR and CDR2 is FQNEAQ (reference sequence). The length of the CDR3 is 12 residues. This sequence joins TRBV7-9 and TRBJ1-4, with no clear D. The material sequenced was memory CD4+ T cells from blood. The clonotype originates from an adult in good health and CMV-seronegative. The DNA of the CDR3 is TGTGCCAGCAGCTTGGTGGATGAAAAACTGTTTTTT. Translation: CASSLVDEKLFF.